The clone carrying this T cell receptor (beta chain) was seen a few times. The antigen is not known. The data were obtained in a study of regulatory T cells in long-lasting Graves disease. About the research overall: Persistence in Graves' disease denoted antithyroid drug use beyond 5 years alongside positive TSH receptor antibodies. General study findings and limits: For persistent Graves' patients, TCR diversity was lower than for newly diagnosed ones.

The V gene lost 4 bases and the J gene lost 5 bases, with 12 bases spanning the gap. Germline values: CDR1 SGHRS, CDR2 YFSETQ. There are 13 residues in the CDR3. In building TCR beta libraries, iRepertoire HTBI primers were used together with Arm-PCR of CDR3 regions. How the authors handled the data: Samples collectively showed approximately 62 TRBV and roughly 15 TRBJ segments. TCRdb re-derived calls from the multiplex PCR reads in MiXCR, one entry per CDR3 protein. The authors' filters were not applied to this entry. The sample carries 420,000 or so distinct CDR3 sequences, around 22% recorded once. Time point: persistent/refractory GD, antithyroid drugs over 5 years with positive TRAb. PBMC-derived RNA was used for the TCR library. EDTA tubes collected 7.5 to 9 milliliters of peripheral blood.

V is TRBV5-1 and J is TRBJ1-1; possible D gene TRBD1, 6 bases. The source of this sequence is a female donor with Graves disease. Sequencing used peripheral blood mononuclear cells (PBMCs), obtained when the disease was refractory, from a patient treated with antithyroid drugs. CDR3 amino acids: CASSARDKTEAFF. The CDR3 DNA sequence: TGCGCCAGCAGCGCCCGGGACAAGACTGAAGCTTTCTTT.